This T cell receptor (beta chain) was documented in a study of blood T cell repertoires in COVID-19. Looking at the study overall: PBMCs, B-cell-depleted T cells, or T cells were the source of the cDNA or gDNA that made up the material.

The table came from immunoSEQ multiplex PCR; TCRdb's copy has only in-frame clones and leaves some out. The sample records over 70,000 clones, roughly 83% being singletons. The table lists this clone with a few counts. Per the germline V gene, CDR1 is MDHEN and CDR2 is SYDVKM. The CDR3 covers 14 residues. The ends were cut back, 7 bases at V and 2 bases at J, with 13 bases in the middle. This clonotype originated in a man aged 25-40 years with COVID-19, enrolled during active disease. The genes are TRBV28 and TRBJ2-3, with D uncertain. Material: peripheral blood. In nucleotides, the CDR3 is TGTGCCAGCACCCGACTTGAATTCACAGATACGCAGTATTTT. It codes for CASTRLEFTDTQYF.